This T cell receptor beta chain was identified in a study of identical twins. TCRdb reanalysed the 5' RACE reads using MiXCR and keeps one entry per CDR3 protein. The sample includes some 790,000 distinct CDR3 sequences, approximately 18% seen only once; the top ten take around 14%. This clonotype was detected a few times. The sample was also linked to a second study, of T cells expressing NK-cell markers. As reported in that work: Dominant NKG2C+ clonotypes were found to form about 1.0-7.0% of CD8+ T cells in about 6 donors. Similarly, these clonotypes led the CD3+CD56-NKG2C+ fraction as well in several donors. Whether expanded NKG2C+ T cell clones were HCMV specific stayed uncertain.

Sequencing was done on a sample of PBMCs. This receptor was taken from a woman between 18 and 30 years old in good health.

CDR3 protein: CSVTGDSYEQYF. CDR3 nucleotides: TGCAGCGTTACTGGGGACTCCTACGAGCAGTACTTC. The V call is TRBV29-1, the J call TRBJ2-7; D is ambiguous. V was pared by 5 bases and J by 0 bases, with 8 bases between. CDR3 length equals 12 residues. CDR1 SQVTM and CDR2 ANQGSEA come from the germline V gene.